The sequence of this T cell receptor beta chain was determined in a study of shared clonotypes between healthy human individuals. At the level of the study: The cohort had two women and three men, ages 18 to 49.

Per the study methods: Owing to the provision of junction-only sequences devoid of quality scores by immunoSEQ, filtering differed. TCRdb's copy holds only in-frame clones and misses some; the assay was immunoSEQ multiplex PCR. For V, J and clone size, that table is used; D and trimming come from the DNA. The data show 2,500,000 or so clones, around 93% seen once. The CDR3 extends over 15 amino acids. V lost 5 bases and J 1 base, leaving 12 bases between the germline ends. Germline V gene sequence: CDR1 SEHNR, CDR2 FQNEAQ (reference sequence). This sequence originates from a man between 18 and 35 years old in good health. Some clones in this sample may be carry-over from other donors' samples. The chain recombines TRBV7-9 with TRBJ2-1, with a tentative D call TRBD2 (6 bases). The specimen sequenced was naive CD4+ T cells from PBMCs. The subset: CD45RA+ positively selected. CDR3 sequence reads: CASSPLDYSYNEQFF. In DNA, the CDR3 is TGTGCCAGCAGCCCGCTGGACTATTCCTACAATGAGCAGTTCTTC.